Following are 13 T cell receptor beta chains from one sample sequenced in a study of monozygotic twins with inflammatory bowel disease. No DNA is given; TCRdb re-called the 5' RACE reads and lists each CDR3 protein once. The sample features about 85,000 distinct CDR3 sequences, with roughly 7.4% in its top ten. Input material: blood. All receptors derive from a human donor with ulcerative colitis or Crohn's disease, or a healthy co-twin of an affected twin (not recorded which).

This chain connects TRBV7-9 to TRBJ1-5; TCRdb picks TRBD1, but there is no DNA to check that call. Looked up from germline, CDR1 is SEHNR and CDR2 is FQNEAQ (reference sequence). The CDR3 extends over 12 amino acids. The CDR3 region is CASGQDNQPQHF.

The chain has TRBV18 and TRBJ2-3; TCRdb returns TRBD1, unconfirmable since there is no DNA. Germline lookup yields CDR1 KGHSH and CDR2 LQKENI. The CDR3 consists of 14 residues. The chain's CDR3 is CASSSGHSTDTQYF.

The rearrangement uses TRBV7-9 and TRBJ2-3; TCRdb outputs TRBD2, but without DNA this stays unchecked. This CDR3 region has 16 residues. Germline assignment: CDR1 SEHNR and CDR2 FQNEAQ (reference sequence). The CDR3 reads CASSSRPSLGRDTQYF. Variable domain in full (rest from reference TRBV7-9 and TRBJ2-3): DTGVSQNPRHKITKRGQNVTFRCDPISEHNRLYWYRQTLGQGPEFLTYFQNEAQLEKSRLLSDRFSAERPKGSFSTLEIQRTEQGDSAMYLCASSSRPSLGRDTQYFGPGTRLTVL.

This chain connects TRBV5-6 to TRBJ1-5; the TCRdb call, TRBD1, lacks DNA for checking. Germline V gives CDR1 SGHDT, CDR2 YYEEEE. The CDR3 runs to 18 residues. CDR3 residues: CASSLGRTGGDSNQPQHF.

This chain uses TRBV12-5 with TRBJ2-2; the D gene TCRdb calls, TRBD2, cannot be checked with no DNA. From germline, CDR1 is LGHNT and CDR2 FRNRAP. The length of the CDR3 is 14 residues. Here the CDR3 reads CASVPDKRTGELFF. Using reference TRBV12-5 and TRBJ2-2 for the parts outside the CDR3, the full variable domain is DARVTQTPRHKVTEMGQEVTMRCQPILGHNTVFWYRQTMMQGLELLAYFRNRAPLDDSGMPKDRFSAEMPDATLATLKIQPSEPRDSAVYFCASVPDKRTGELFFGEGSRLTVL.

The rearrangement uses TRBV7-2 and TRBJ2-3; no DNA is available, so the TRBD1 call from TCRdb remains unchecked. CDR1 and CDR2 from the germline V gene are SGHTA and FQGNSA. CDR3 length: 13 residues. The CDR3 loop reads CASSLPAGNTQYF.

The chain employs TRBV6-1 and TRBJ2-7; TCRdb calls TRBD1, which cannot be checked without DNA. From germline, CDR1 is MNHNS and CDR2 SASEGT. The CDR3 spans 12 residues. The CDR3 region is CASSANRAEQYF.

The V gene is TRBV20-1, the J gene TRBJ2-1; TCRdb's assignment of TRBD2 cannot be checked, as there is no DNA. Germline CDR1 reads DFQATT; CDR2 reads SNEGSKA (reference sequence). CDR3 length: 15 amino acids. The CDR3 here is CSAIDLAVTYNEQFF.

CDR3 protein: CASSDGQITYNEQFF. The V and J genes are TRBV5-1 and TRBJ2-1; absent DNA, TCRdb's TRBD1 call cannot be checked. This CDR3 comprises 15 residues. Germline V lookup: CDR1 SGHRS, CDR2 YFSETQ.

This CDR3 is CSASPGAPDTQYF. The V and J genes are TRBV20-1 and TRBJ2-3; with no DNA, the TCRdb D assignment of TRBD1 cannot be verified. The germline gives CDR1 DFQATT, CDR2 SNEGSKA (reference sequence). This CDR3 spans 13 amino acids.

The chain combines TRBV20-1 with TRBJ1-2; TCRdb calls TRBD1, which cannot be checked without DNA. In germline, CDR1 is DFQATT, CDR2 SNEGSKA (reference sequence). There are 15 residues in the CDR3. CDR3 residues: CSARDRTGGGWGYTF.

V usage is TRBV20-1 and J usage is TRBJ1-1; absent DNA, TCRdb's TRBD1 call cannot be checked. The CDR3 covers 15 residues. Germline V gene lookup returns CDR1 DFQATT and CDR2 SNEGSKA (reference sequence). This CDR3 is CSAREPGRSNTEAFF.

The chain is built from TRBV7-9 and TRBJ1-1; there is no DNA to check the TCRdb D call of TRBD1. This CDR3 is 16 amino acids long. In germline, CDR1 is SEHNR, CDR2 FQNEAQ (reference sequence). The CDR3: CASSLAPGQGKTEAFF. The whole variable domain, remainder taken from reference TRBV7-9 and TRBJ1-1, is DTGVSQNPRHKITKRGQNVTFRCDPISEHNRLYWYRQTLGQGPEFLTYFQNEAQLEKSRLLSDRFSAERPKGSFSTLEIQRTEQGDSAMYLCASSLAPGQGKTEAFFGQGTRLTVV.